The clone carrying this TCR beta chain appeared many times. The antigen is undetermined. The sample belongs to a study of T cell clonality in common variable immunodeficiency. Study results and caveats: Common variable immunodeficiency TCR beta sequences reportedly had fewer deletions and N-nucleotide insertions. T cell subpopulation sequencing would be needed to explain CVID clonality. Links between repertoire features and CVID complications were heterogeneity-limited.

Patients and controls were mostly of Caucasian heritage. Data came from immunoSEQ multiplex PCR; TCRdb stores just in-frame clones and leaves some out. The sample includes approximately 50,000 clones, none of them occurring once. The source is a person aged 18 to 69 in good health. The sequencing input was peripheral blood mononuclear cells.

The CDR3 sequence: CASSEQQGAREKLFF. The CDR3 DNA, read in part, is TGTGCCAGCAGTGAACAACAGGGGGCGCGTGAAAAA. V gene TRBV2 combines with J gene TRBJ1-4; 9 positions match TRBD1. The DNA ends 3 residues before the CDR3 does, and the rest of the CDR3 is filled in from the germline J gene. In germline, CDR1 is SNHLY, CDR2 FYNNEI. V shed 2 bases, J shed 7 bases, and the junction held 5 bases outside the gene matches. The CDR3 totals 15 residues.